This TCR beta chain was captured by sequencing in a study of PD-1 blockade in classical Hodgkin lymphoma. The CDR3 is 17 residues long. The junction had 6 bases not matched to a gene; V was cut back by 1 base and J by 4 bases. In germline, CDR1 is LNHDA, CDR2 SQIVND (reference sequence). The time point: cycle 4 day 1 (C4D1), after less than 7 weeks of nivolumab. Exposure to brentuximab vedotin varied, and each patient had relapsed following autologous stem cell transplantation. Classifying best responses yielded complete response, partial response or progressive disease. TCRdb keeps only in-frame clones here, not all; method: immunoSEQ multiplex PCR. The table shows about 90,000 clones, with 90% occurring only once.

This TCR was sampled from a human donor with classical Hodgkin lymphoma. The sample in question was peripheral blood mononuclear cells (PBMCs), obtained before the fourth cycle of nivolumab. The chain uses TRBV19 and TRBJ2-6, with TRBD1 matching over 8 bases. This chain's CDR3 is CASSIGQGAFGANVLTF. The CDR3 DNA reads as TGTGCCAGTAGTATAGGTCAGGGGGCGTTCGGGGCCAACGTCCTGACTTTC.